These 3 T cell receptor beta chains were all obtained from the same sample, sequenced in a study of human T cells and chemical hapten exposure. Time point: patch test 1, 2 weeks after DPC sensitization. As for treatment: therapeutic diphenylcyclopropenone sensitization with weekly scalp DPC. One entry per CDR3 protein results from TCRdb running MiXCR on the RACE reads. The sample includes approximately 80,000 distinct CDR3 sequences, around 10% of them seen just once. Here the sequenced sample was whole blood, taken in connection with sensitization to the hapten diphenylcyclopropenone (DPC). These receptor sequences come from a woman between 50 and 59 years old with alopecia areata. Some clones in this sample may be carry-over from other donors' samples.

The V and J genes are TRBV10-3 and TRBJ2-7; TRBD2 aligns across 13 bases. V was pared by 9 bases and J by 5 bases, with 4 bases of the junction left unmatched. This CDR3 contains 13 residues. Germline V lookup: CDR1 ENHRY, CDR2 SYGVKD. The CDR3 nucleotides read TGTGCCATAAGGACTAGCGGGAGTCACGAGCAGTACTTC. Translating gives CAIRTSGSHEQYF.

The sample holds many counts of this clonotype. This chain links TRBV19 with TRBJ2-6; 8 nucleotides match TRBD1. CDR3 length: 18 residues. Trimming at V came to 5 bases and at J to 4 bases, leaving 13 bases not matched to a gene. In germline, CDR1 is LNHDA, CDR2 SQIVND (reference sequence). CDR3 amino acids: CASSDEGPTGVGANVLTF. The CDR3 DNA follows: TGTGCCAGTAGTGACGAGGGGCCGACAGGGGTCGGGGCCAACGTCCTGACTTTC. Drawing the rest from reference TRBV19 and TRBJ2-6, the complete variable domain is DGGITQSPKYLFRKEGQNVTLSCEQNLNHDAMYWYRQDPGQGLRLIYYSQIVNDFQKGDIAEGYSVSREKKESFPLTVTSAQKNPTAFYLCASSDEGPTGVGANVLTFGAGSRLTVL.

The chain combines TRBV6-2 or TRBV6-3 with TRBJ2-7; maybe TRBD1 (6 bases). The V end lost 2 bases, the J end lost 3 bases, and 20 bases lay between the germline ends. Germline CDR1 reads MNHEY; CDR2 reads SVGEGT. The CDR3 totals 17 residues. DNA for the CDR3: TGTGCCAGCAGTTACGTACCACAAACGGGACATGACTACGAGCAGTACTTC. Its protein is CASSYVPQTGHDYEQYF.